This paragraph reports one T cell receptor (beta chain). As handled by the study authors: Estimation of nucleated cell counts relied on the amplification of reference gene primers. Here immunoSEQ multiplex PCR was the method, and the copy in TCRdb shows in-frame clones only, minus some. V, J and clone size derive from that table, while D and trimming were established from the DNA sequence. The sample consists of a few hundred thousand clones, 86% of them appearing once. This sample was included in a study of blood T cell repertoires in COVID-19. Study-wide background: Sites in the United States, Italy and Spain provided acute and convalescent COVID-19 samples.

The CDR3 has 13 amino acids. CDR1 KGHDR and CDR2 SFDVKD come from the germline V gene. V was clipped by 8 bases and J by 2 bases; unmatched bases: 2. Participants reported their clinical history, and cohort assignment relied on those reports. The chain employs TRBV24-1 and TRBJ2-4; 7 bases map to TRBD2. Sequenced: PBMCs or T cells enriched from blood (not recorded which). This clonotype originated in a woman between 40 and 55 years old with acute COVID-19. The CDR3 bases are TGTGCCACCACCAGCGGGACCAAAAACATTCAGTACTTC. Translated: CATTSGTKNIQYF.